These 4 T cell receptor beta chains share one sample of origin, sequenced in a study of T cell repertoires in cytomegalovirus infection (dated by TCRdb to the late 2010s). The sample's treatment or condition label is to be understood as: in vitro stimulation with specific CMV peptide epitopes to enrich CMV-specific T cells. These receptors' targets are unknown. Instrument on record: Illumina HiSeq 1500. The raw public data were reprocessed by TCRdb itself: fastp quality trimming at Q25, MiXCR clonotype calling, in-frame beta chains only. Here each entry gathers all rows of one CDR3 protein and keeps the most common genes and DNA. This sample gives about 78,000 distinct CDR3 sequences in total; 35% to 45% of them show up just once. Roughly 93% of the sample comes from the top ten. Sample: CD8+ T cells from cultured PBMCs, taken from culture after CMV antigen stimulation. The receptors shown here come from a human donor in good health (CMV status not recorded). Some clones in this sample may be carry-over from other donors' samples.

The rearrangement joins TRBV27 to TRBJ1-2; no firm D call. The CDR3 sequence is 16 residues long. Trimming pared 2 bases from V and 1 base from J, leaving 14 bases between. Per the germline V gene, CDR1 is MNHEY and CDR2 is SMNVEV (reference sequence). The DNA of the CDR3 is TGTGCCAGCAGTTTAACAAATCCGAACTATAACTATGGCTACACCTTC. Amino acids: CASSLTNPNYNYGYTF.

This CDR3 reads CASRPDRGIRQPQHF. DNA of the CDR3: TGTGCCAGCAGGCCCGACAGGGGGATCCGTCAGCCCCAGCATTTT. The chain uses TRBV6-2 or TRBV6-3 and TRBJ1-5; 9 bases match TRBD1. Trimming took 6 bases from V and 6 from J; bases not matched to a gene: 9. The CDR3 consists of 15 residues. CDR1 is MNHEY, CDR2 SVGEGT, per germline.

A remark on this clonotype: The limits of the CDR3 on the DNA are not certain, so only TCRdb's listed CDR3 is given. The rearrangement links TRBV7-5 to TRBJ2-7; the table's D call of TRBD1 was not tested on the DNA. TRBV7-5 is a pseudogene locus. From its first to its last residue, the CDR3 has 18 amino acids. Here the CDR3 reads CISVPEALPGQVSYEQYF.

In DNA form, the CDR3 reads TGTGCCAGCAGCTTACGGGCGGGGCCCCCGACCCAGTACTTC. This gives the protein CASSLRAGPPTQYF. The chain links TRBV7-8 to TRBJ2-5; possibly TRBD2 for D (6 bases). The CDR3 is 14 amino acids. V was pared by 2 bases and J by 7 bases, with 14 bases between. Germline V gene sequence: CDR1 SGHVS, CDR2 FQNEAQ.